This TCR beta chain was identified in a study of blood T cell repertoires in COVID-19. Study overall: T cells, B-cell-depleted T cells, or PBMCs provided the cDNA or gDNA that served as material.

This clone was counted a single time. V gave up 6 bases and J gave up 3 bases, with 14 bases separating them. The CDR3 contains 14 residues. Germline CDR1 reads SEHNR; CDR2 reads FQNEAQ (reference sequence). Methods used by the authors: Quantification of nucleated cells was approximated via reference gene primer amplification. Produced via immunoSEQ multiplex PCR; TCRdb's table is partial and in-frame only. Clone size and V and J calls were adopted from that table, with D and trimming inferred from the DNA. This sample has 360,000 or so clones, with under 85% found just once. Participants were placed into cohorts based on the clinical history they reported.

The rearrangement uses TRBV7-9 and TRBJ1-1; D is perhaps TRBD1 (5 bases). This TCR was recovered from a woman aged 45-65 years who had recovered from COVID-19. Material for sequencing was PBMCs or T cells enriched from blood (not recorded which). CDR3 residues: CASRLPGLDTEAFF. DNA for the CDR3: TGTGCCAGCAGATTACCAGGGTTGGACACTGAAGCTTTCTTT. Together with reference TRBV7-9 and TRBJ1-1, the CDR3 gives the full variable domain: DTGVSQNPRHKITKRGQNVTFRCDPISEHNRLYWYRQTLGQGPEFLTYFQNEAQLEKSRLLSDRFSAERPKGSFSTLEIQRTEQGDSAMYLCASRLPGLDTEAFFGQGTRLTVV.